This T cell receptor beta chain was found in a study of radiotherapy plus CTLA-4 blockade in lung cancer. Study information: For approximately 19% of patients, objective responses occurred, and just over 30% had disease control.

Trimming removed 3 bases at V and 6 bases at J, with 8 bases between. The germline CDR1 and CDR2 sequences are LNHDA and SQIVND (reference sequence). This CDR3 is 13 amino acids long. TCRdb's table, derived via immunoSEQ multiplex PCR, lists solely in-frame clones and lacks some. The sample includes tens of thousands of clones, about 79% of them seen just once. The sequenced sample was peripheral blood, obtained from a patient treated with radiotherapy plus ipilimumab. The TCR originated in a human donor with non-small cell lung cancer who had a partial response to radiotherapy plus ipilimumab. Some clones in this sample may be carry-over from other donors' samples. This sequence joins TRBV19 and TRBJ2-2, with D possibly being TRBD1 (5 bases). Written as DNA, the CDR3 is TGTGCCAGTAGTATGGCCAGGGCCGGGGAGCTGTTTTTT. Protein sequence: CASSMARAGELFF.